Listed here is a single T cell receptor (beta chain). Trimming cost V 10 bases and J 3 bases, with 12 bases left between them. The CDR3 contains 12 residues. Germline lookup yields CDR1 SNHLY and CDR2 FYNNEI. The data are from a study of blood T cell repertoires in COVID-19. Turning to the study itself: Spain, Italy and the United States supplied samples that represented acute and convalescent COVID-19. Sources were T cells, B-cell-depleted T cells, or PBMCs; the material itself was cDNA or gDNA.

Study processing details: The authors estimated nucleated cell counts from reference gene primer amplification. Sequencing was performed with immunoSEQ multiplex PCR; in TCRdb, only in-frame clones are kept and a portion is missing. The V and J calls and the clone size are those of that table, but D and trimming were determined from the DNA. The data hold under 150,000 clones, with roughly 84% observed a single time. The sequence was obtained from a woman in her forties with acute or convalescent COVID-19. The chain employs TRBV2 and TRBJ1-2, with D perhaps TRBD1 (6 bases). The source material was peripheral blood. The CDR3 DNA sequence: TGTGCCACTTTACAGGGAGACTATGGCTACACCTTC. Its protein is CATLQGDYGYTF. The variable domain in full, completed from reference TRBV2 and TRBJ1-2, reads EPEVTQTPSHQVTQMGQEVILRCVPISNHLYFYWYRQILGQKVEFLVSFYNNEISEKSEIFDDQFSVERPDGSNFTLKIRSTKLEDSAMYFCATLQGDYGYTFGSGTRLTVV.